This is a list of T cell receptor beta chains from one sample in a study of blood T cell repertoires in COVID-19. Here immunoSEQ multiplex PCR was the method, and the copy in TCRdb shows in-frame clones only, minus some. The sample shows 150,000 to 180,000 clones, about 80% of them seen only once. Sequencing used peripheral blood. These receptors were taken from a man in his sixties with acute or convalescent COVID-19. Each CDR3 is given with its conserved first and last residue. D genes are given only for firm matches. Expanded clones get a size class; other rows say once, few or many, or leave the size out.

j_call | clone_size | v_call | d_call | cdr3_aa | cdr3_nt
TRBJ1-1 | NA | TRBV12-3/TRBV12-4 | TRBD1 | CASTGQVGTEAFF | TGTGCCAGCACCGGACAGGTTGGCACTGAAGCTTTCTTT
TRBJ1-1 | NA | TRBV5-1 | NA | CASSLAYRNTEAFF | TGCGCCAGCAGCTTGGCCTACAGAAACACTGAAGCTTTCTTT
TRBJ1-2 | NA | TRBV19 | TRBD1 | CASTFPDRAYRYTF | TGTGCCAGTACCTTTCCCGACAGGGCCTACCGCTACACCTTC
TRBJ2-7 | NA | TRBV7-9 | TRBD1 | CASSPGTGVLYEQYF | TGTGCCAGCAGCCCCGGGACAGGGGTTTTGTACGAGCAGTACTTC
TRBJ1-4 | NA | TRBV4-2 | TRBD1 | CASSQEYNRGDEKLFF | TGTGCCAGCAGCCAAGAATATAACAGGGGGGATGAAAAACTGTTTTTT
TRBJ2-7 | few | TRBV7-3 | TRBD2 | CASSPLGGGYEQYF | TGTGCCAGCAGCCCTCTCGGGGGGGGCTACGAGCAGTACTTC
TRBJ2-5 | once | TRBV9 | TRBD2 | CASSASGRAWETQYF | TGTGCCAGCAGCGCGAGCGGGAGGGCCTGGGAGACCCAGTACTTC
TRBJ2-7 | NA | TRBV4-1 | NA | CASSQLLSYEQYF | TGCGCCAGCAGCCAACTCCTCTCCTACGAGCAGTACTTC
TRBJ2-7 | NA | TRBV5-4 | TRBD1 | CASSLGTGRMDEQYF | TGTGCCAGCAGCTTAGGGACAGGGAGAATGGACGAGCAGTACTTC
TRBJ1-2 | NA | TRBV14 | NA | CASGSPHYGYTF | TGTGCCAGCGGCTCTCCCCACTATGGCTACACCTTC
TRBJ2-2 | NA | TRBV10-3 | NA | CAILDSNTGELFF | TGTGCCATCCTGGACAGTAACACCGGGGAGCTGTTTTTT
TRBJ1-4 | NA | TRBV11-2 | NA | CASSASRGTYEKLFF | TGTGCCAGCAGCGCCAGTAGAGGTACCTATGAAAAACTGTTTTTT
TRBJ2-7 | once | TRBV6-2/TRBV6-3 | NA | CASSYFLDGGSYEQYF | TGTGCCAGCAGTTACTTCCTAGACGGGGGCTCCTACGAGCAGTACTTC
TRBJ2-7 | many | TRBV27 | NA | CASSLGGVEQYF | TGTGCCAGCAGCCTCGGAGGGGTCGAGCAGTACTTC
TRBJ2-2 | NA | TRBV25-1 | NA | CASSPLRGNTGELFF | TGTGCCAGCAGCCCTTTGAGAGGGAACACCGGGGAGCTGTTTTTT
TRBJ1-3 | NA | TRBV9 | TRBD1 | CASSVAGAGGSGNTIYF | TGTGCCAGCAGCGTAGCGGGGGCAGGGGGCTCTGGAAACACCATATATTTT
TRBJ2-3 | NA | TRBV3-1/TRBV3-2 | TRBD2 | CAKLSSGGSGRRTDTQYF | TGTGCCAAACTCTCTAGTGGCGGGAGCGGGAGGAGGACAGATACGCAGTATTTT
TRBJ1-1 | few | TRBV15 | NA | CATSREIRLNTEAFF | TGTGCCACCAGCAGAGAAATTCGGTTGAACACTGAAGCTTTCTTT
TRBJ1-4 | NA | TRBV3-1/TRBV3-2 | TRBD1 | CASSHRPQGVDEKLFF | TGTGCCAGCAGCCACAGACCACAGGGGGTGGATGAAAAACTGTTTTTT
TRBJ2-1 | NA | TRBV7-6 | TRBD1 | CASSLEGQATYNEQFF | TGTGCCAGCAGCTTAGAAGGACAGGCCACCTACAATGAGCAGTTCTTC
TRBJ1-1 | NA | TRBV6-6 | NA | CASSYGRPGSNTEAFF | TGTGCCAGCAGTTACGGGAGGCCGGGTAGTAACACTGAAGCTTTCTTT
TRBJ2-7 | NA | TRBV5-1 | TRBD2 | CASTGLAGTYEQYF | TGCGCCAGCACCGGACTAGCGGGGACCTACGAGCAGTACTTC
TRBJ2-2 | NA | TRBV6-1 | TRBD1 | CASSSGTGGDGELFF | TGTGCCAGCAGTTCCGGGACAGGGGGGGACGGGGAGCTGTTTTTT
TRBJ2-1 | NA | TRBV4-1 | TRBD2 | CASSYGLAGFGEQFF | TGCGCCAGCAGCTACGGACTAGCGGGGTTCGGAGAGCAGTTCTTC
TRBJ2-7 | NA | TRBV27 | NA | CASSLDSGGSYEQYF | TGTGCCAGCAGTTTGGATAGTGGGGGGTCCTACGAGCAGTACTTC
TRBJ1-6 | once | TRBV7-2 | NA | CASSPPGNSPLHF | TGTGCCAGCAGCCCACCAGGGAATTCACCCCTCCACTTT
TRBJ1-6 | NA | TRBV6-5 | TRBD1 | CASSWATGNSPLHF | TGTGCCAGCAGTTGGGCGACAGGGAATTCACCCCTCCACTTT
TRBJ1-1 | NA | TRBV19 | NA | CASSKQDFTEAFF | TGTGCCAGTAGTAAACAGGATTTCACTGAAGCTTTCTTT
TRBJ1-2 | NA | TRBV28 | TRBD1 | CASTRTGRGYGYTF | TGTGCCAGCACCCGGACAGGGAGGGGATATGGCTACACCTTC
TRBJ2-5 | NA | TRBV6-1 | TRBD1 | CASSEPGQGWSGKTQYF | TGTGCCAGCAGCGAACCGGGACAGGGATGGTCCGGGAAGACCCAGTACTTC
TRBJ2-7 | NA | TRBV10-3 | NA | CAISDFKGSNHEQYF | TGTGCCATCAGTGACTTCAAAGGGAGCAACCACGAGCAGTACTTC
TRBJ2-3 | NA | TRBV5-1 | TRBD2 | CASTPGSGTETQYF | TGCGCCAGCACACCAGGTAGCGGGACGGAGACGCAGTATTTT
TRBJ1-6 | NA | TRBV4-1 | NA | CASSQEEVSPLHF | TGCGCCAGCAGCCAAGAAGAGGTTTCACCCCTCCACTTT
TRBJ1-2 | once | TRBV11-2 | NA | CASSSTRVYGYTF | TGTGCCAGCAGCTCCACTCGGGTCTATGGCTACACCTTC
TRBJ1-1 | NA | TRBV14 | NA | CASSRRVWDTEAFF | TGTGCCAGCAGCCGCAGGGTATGGGACACTGAAGCTTTCTTT
TRBJ2-1 | NA | TRBV5-4 | TRBD2 | CASSAGLANEQFF | TGTGCCAGCAGCGCGGGACTAGCCAATGAGCAGTTCTTC
TRBJ1-1 | NA | TRBV7-8 | NA | CASSPGGVMNTEAFF | TGTGCCAGCAGCCCAGGAGGGGTTATGAACACTGAAGCTTTCTTT
TRBJ2-7 | NA | TRBV2 | TRBD2 | CASRRTSNAYEQYF | TGTGCCAGCAGGAGGACTAGCAATGCCTACGAGCAGTACTTC
TRBJ1-2 | few | TRBV28 | NA | CASTKGENYGYTF | TGTGCCAGCACCAAGGGGGAAAACTATGGCTACACCTTC
TRBJ2-7 | NA | TRBV5-1 | TRBD1 | CASSRPGQGSYEQYF | TGCGCCAGCAGTCGTCCGGGACAGGGGTCTTACGAGCAGTACTTC
TRBJ1-4 | NA | TRBV19 | NA | CASSSEEQGTTNEKLFF | TGTGCCAGTAGTAGTGAGGAGCAGGGGACAACTAATGAAAAACTGTTTTTT
TRBJ1-2 | NA | TRBV6-2/TRBV6-3 | TRBD1 | CASSRTGASNYGYTF | TGTGCCAGCAGCCGGACAGGGGCCTCAAACTATGGCTACACCTTC
TRBJ2-3 | once | TRBV29-1 | TRBD2 | CSVEERELAGGRVADTQYF | TGCAGCGTTGAAGAAAGGGAGCTAGCGGGAGGGAGGGTTGCAGATACGCAGTATTTT
TRBJ2-3 | few | TRBV6-5 | TRBD1 | CASRATGNTDTQYF | TGTGCCAGCAGGGCGACAGGGAATACAGATACGCAGTATTTT
TRBJ2-1 | NA | TRBV6-5 | NA | CASSYSEARAAHEQFF | TGTGCCAGCAGTTACTCGGAGGCCCGAGCCGCCCATGAGCAGTTCTTC
TRBJ1-4 | NA | TRBV5-8 | TRBD1 | CASTSRTGGEKLFF | TGTGCCAGCACCTCCCGGACAGGGGGTGAAAAACTGTTTTTT
TRBJ1-2 | NA | TRBV12-3/TRBV12-4 | TRBD1 | CATDRAYNYGYTF | TGTGCCACAGACAGGGCTTATAACTATGGCTACACCTTC